The clone carrying this TCR beta chain has ten or more counts. The sample belongs to a study of T cells in Graves' hyperthyroidism and ophthalmopathy. Amplification yielded TCR beta CDR3 regions, with RNA transcripts as the source. TCR CDR3 underwent first-round RT-PCR with the HTBI primer set. A single record per CDR3 protein comes from TCRdb applying MiXCR to the multiplex PCR reads. The sample yields about 96,000 distinct CDR3 sequences, around 52% seen once. The CDR3 is 12 amino acids. Germline loops: CDR1 SEHNR, CDR2 FQNEAQ (reference sequence). The V end was cut by 5 bases, the J end by 2 bases, with 7 bases between. Those with hyperthyroidism were 18 to 65 years old, newly diagnosed, and ill for under 2 months. The study excluded patients with uncontrolled infection, other autoimmune disease, pregnancy or lactation.

This TCR derives from a woman aged 40 to 50 with Graves' hyperthyroidism. The sequenced material came from blood. The rearrangement uses TRBV7-9 and TRBJ2-7; D gene ambiguous. The CDR3 region is CASSTSTYEQYF. Written as DNA, the CDR3 is TGTGCCAGCAGCACGAGTACCTACGAGCAGTACTTC.